This T cell receptor (beta chain) was captured by sequencing in a study of blood T cell repertoires in COVID-19. The overall study: Sample material is recorded as cDNA or gDNA derived from T cells, B-cell-depleted T cells, or PBMCs.

The CDR3 is 16 amino acids. With 5 bases clipped from V and 1 base from J, the junction kept 7 bases outside the gene matches. Germline V lookup: CDR1 MGHDK, CDR2 SYGVNS. Clones were read by immunoSEQ multiplex PCR, and TCRdb kept only the in-frame ones, dropping some. The sample contains 350,000 to 450,000 clones, over 75% of which appear only once. The TCR sequence derives from a man aged 35 to 55 in a cohort exposed to, infected with or recovered from COVID-19 (not recorded which). The gene calls are TRBV25-1 and TRBJ2-2; TRBD2 matches 7 bases. Material: PBMCs or T cells enriched from blood (not recorded which). The CDR3 DNA sequence: TGTGCCAGCAGTTCGGGCGGGGGACGGAACACCGGGGAGCTGTTTTTT. This gives the protein CASSSGGGRNTGELFF.